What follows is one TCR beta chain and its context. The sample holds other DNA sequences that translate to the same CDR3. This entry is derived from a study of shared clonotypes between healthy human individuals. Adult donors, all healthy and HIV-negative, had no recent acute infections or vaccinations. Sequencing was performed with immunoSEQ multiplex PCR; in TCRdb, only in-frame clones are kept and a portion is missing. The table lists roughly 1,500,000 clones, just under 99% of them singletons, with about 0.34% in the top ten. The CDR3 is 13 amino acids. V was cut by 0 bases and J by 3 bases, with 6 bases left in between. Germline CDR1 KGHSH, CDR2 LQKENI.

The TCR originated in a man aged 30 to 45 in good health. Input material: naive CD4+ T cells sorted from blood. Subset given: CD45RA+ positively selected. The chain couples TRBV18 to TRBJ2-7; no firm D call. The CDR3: CASSPPGSYEQYF. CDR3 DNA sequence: TGTGCCAGCTCACCACCAGGCAGCTACGAGCAGTACTTC.